A selection of T cell receptor beta chains follows, all from one sample in a study of blood T cell repertoires in COVID-19. Generated by immunoSEQ multiplex PCR, the TCRdb table keeps only in-frame clones and is missing some. Of approximately 55,000 clones detected, over 75% appear once; the ten largest clones hold over 5.5%. Sequencing used peripheral blood. The receptors shown here come from a middle-aged man with active COVID-19. CDR3s include the opening cysteine and the closing phenylalanine or tryptophan. A D gene is named only where the DNA matches it firmly. Size values are once, few and many counts, or a class for expanded clones, and some rows have none.

cdr3_aa cdr3_nt clone_size d_call j_call v_call
CASSTPPGLAGAQAYEQYF TGTGCCAGCAGTACACCTCCGGGACTAGCGGGAGCTCAGGCCTACGAGCAGTACTTC . TRBD2 TRBJ2-7 TRBV2
CAWSRSPGNTIYF TGTGCCTGGAGTCGCAGTCCCGGAAACACCATATATTTT . . TRBJ1-3 TRBV30
CASSDRGVEKLFF TGTGCCAGCAGTGACAGGGGGGTTGAAAAACTGTTTTTT . TRBD1 TRBJ1-4 TRBV2
CATGVRGAGNEQYF TGTGCCACCGGGGTGCGGGGGGCAGGGAACGAGCAGTACTTC . TRBD2 TRBJ2-7 TRBV2
CASSSAAGGPYEQFF TGTGCCAGCAGCTCGGCGGCGGGGGGGCCGTATGAGCAGTTCTTC once TRBD2 TRBJ2-1 TRBV7-9
CSVEKLAGTYEQYF TGCAGCGTTGAAAAACTAGCGGGGACCTACGAGCAGTACTTC . TRBD2 TRBJ2-7 TRBV29-1
CASSTGETGVPFKAFF TGCGCCAGCAGCACTGGAGAGACAGGGGTTCCGTTTAAAGCTTTCTTT . TRBD1 TRBJ1-1 TRBV5-1
CASSSSRASGSYEQYF TGTGCCAGCAGCTCCTCGAGGGCTAGCGGGAGTTACGAGCAGTACTTC . TRBD2 TRBJ2-7 TRBV7-6
CASSLAPQGEGNQPQHF TGCGCCAGCAGCTTGGCCCCCCAAGGGGAAGGCAATCAGCCCCAGCATTTT . . TRBJ1-5 TRBV5-1
CASSSDTEKLFF TGTGCCAGCAGCTCAGACACCGAAAAACTGTTTTTT . . TRBJ1-4 TRBV7-9
CASSPRVFSGANVLTF TGTGCCAGCAGCCCCCGGGTCTTCTCTGGGGCCAACGTCCTGACTTTC . . TRBJ2-6 TRBV9
CASSLLATSGRSAETQYF TGTGCCAGCAGCCTACTAGCCACTAGCGGGAGGTCCGCAGAGACCCAGTACTTC . TRBD2 TRBJ2-5 TRBV11-2
CASSRGAVYEQYF TGTGCCAGCAGCCGGGGGGCCGTCTACGAGCAGTACTTC . . TRBJ2-7 TRBV2
CASSYDPGQRVGEQYF TGTGCCAGCAGCTACGACCCGGGACAGAGGGTCGGGGAGCAGTACTTC . TRBD1 TRBJ2-7 TRBV7-9
CATGTSLTGELFF TGTGCCACAGGGACTAGCTTAACCGGGGAGCTGTTTTTT . TRBD2 TRBJ2-2 TRBV10-3
CASRAELALVNEQFF TGTGCCAGCAGGGCTGAACTAGCGTTAGTCAATGAGCAGTTCTTC few TRBD2 TRBJ2-1 TRBV2
CASRYTNRQYF TGTGCCAGCAGATATACAAACAGGCAGTATTTT . . TRBJ2-3 TRBV7-2
CASSLDQGLFYEQYF TGTGCCAGCAGCCTTGATCAGGGACTATTTTACGAGCAGTACTTC . TRBD2 TRBJ2-7 TRBV7-2
CASSPGGGSVAFF TGTGCCAGCAGCCCCGGAGGTGGGTCTGTCGCTTTCTTT . . TRBJ1-1 TRBV5-4
CASSGGADTQYF TGTGCCAGCTCCGGGGGGGCAGATACGCAGTATTTT . TRBD2 TRBJ2-3 TRBV6-5
CATQAENTGELFF TGTGCCACCCAAGCCGAGAACACCGGGGAGCTGTTTTTT . . TRBJ2-2 TRBV2
CASTSRGTLLYPTEAFF TGCGCCAGTACTAGTAGGGGGACCCTATTATATCCCACTGAAGCTTTCTTT . . TRBJ1-1 TRBV10-1
CASSLDPGTGELFF TGCGCCAGCAGCTTAGACCCCGGGACCGGGGAGCTGTTTTTT . . TRBJ2-2 TRBV5-1
CASSSQGAFYEQYF TGTGCCAGCAGTTCACAGGGGGCTTTCTACGAGCAGTACTTC few TRBD1 TRBJ2-7 TRBV6-2/TRBV6-3
CASSGSDHYEQYF TGTGCCAGCAGTGGAAGCGACCACTACGAGCAGTACTTC few . TRBJ2-7 TRBV6-4
CASSAGLAGNTGELFF TGCGCCAGCAGCGCTGGACTAGCGGGGAACACCGGGGAGCTGTTTTTT . TRBD2 TRBJ2-2 TRBV5-1
CASSLNGLGRYNEKLFF TGTGCCAGCAGCTTGAATGGCTTGGGGAGGTATAATGAAAAACTGTTTTTT . . TRBJ1-4 TRBV5-6
CASSLPGLQQFF TGCGCCAGCAGCTTACCGGGACTACAGCAGTTCTTC . TRBD2 TRBJ2-1 TRBV4-1
CASSPSGLVGNEQFF TGTGCCAGTTCCCCCTCCGGACTAGTCGGCAATGAGCAGTTCTTC . TRBD2 TRBJ2-1 TRBV19
CASRPRDTLAQYF TGTGCCAGCAGACCCCGGGACACCCTCGCGCAGTATTTT . . TRBJ2-3 TRBV3-1/TRBV3-2
CASSPGGSYEQYF TGTGCCAGCAGCCCAGGGGGCAGCTACGAGCAGTACTTC few TRBD1 TRBJ2-7 TRBV7-9
CASSASPSGGSYNEQFF TGTGCCAGCAGTGCATCCCCTAGCGGGGGGTCATACAATGAGCAGTTCTTC . TRBD2 TRBJ2-1 TRBV2
CAEGRPNTEAFF TGTGCTGAAGGGAGACCTAACACTGAAGCTTTCTTT . . TRBJ1-1 TRBV30
CASSQDPAVGTQYF TGTGCCAGCAGCCAAGATCCGGCGGTCGGGACCCAGTACTTC . . TRBJ2-5 TRBV4-2
CASSHSPLAAPQVDTQYF TGTGCCAGCAGCCACTCCCCTCTAGCGGCCCCCCAGGTAGATACGCAGTATTTT . TRBD2 TRBJ2-3 TRBV3-1/TRBV3-2
CASSWLGTGGKETQYF TGTGCCAGCAGCTGGCTAGGGACAGGGGGAAAGGAGACCCAGTACTTC . TRBD1 TRBJ2-5 TRBV5-6
CSVGQGFFEQFF TGCAGCGTTGGACAGGGGTTTTTTGAGCAGTTCTTC . TRBD1 TRBJ2-1 TRBV29-1
CASSYGQGLSGYTF TGTGCCAGCAGTTACGGACAGGGGTTAAGTGGCTACACCTTC . TRBD1 TRBJ1-2 TRBV6-5
CASSQGGQLNTEAFF TGTGCCAGCAGCCAGGGTGGACAACTGAACACTGAAGCTTTCTTT . . TRBJ1-1 TRBV11-3
CASSHRQIEAFF TGTGCCAGCTCACATAGACAGATCGAAGCTTTCTTT . . TRBJ1-1 TRBV18
CASSLVGALQGRNTEAFF TGTGCCAGCAGCTTAGTAGGGGCCCTACAGGGGAGGAACACTGAAGCTTTCTTT . TRBD1 TRBJ1-1 TRBV11-2
CASSSAGLARNIQYF TGTGCCAGCAGCTCTGCGGGGCTAGCCCGAAACATTCAGTACTTC . . TRBJ2-4 TRBV5-4
CASSEGQPFYEQYF TGTGCCAGCAGTGAAGGACAGCCCTTCTACGAGCAGTACTTC . . TRBJ2-7 TRBV6-1
CASKGVYEQYF TGTGCCAGTAAAGGGGTCTACGAGCAGTACTTC . . TRBJ2-7 TRBV19
CASSGLPGGGELFF TGTGCCAGCAGCGGGCTCCCTGGAGGCGGGGAGCTGTTTTTT . . TRBJ2-2 TRBV9
CASSQEQGALGTDTQYF TGTGCCAGCAGCCAAGAACAGGGGGCGCTCGGCACAGATACGCAGTATTTT few TRBD1 TRBJ2-3 TRBV2
CAWSRGTRTYEQYF TGTGCCTGGAGTAGGGGGACAAGGACTTACGAGCAGTACTTC . . TRBJ2-7 TRBV30
CSVGQGLNSPLHF TGCAGCGTTGGTCAGGGTTTGAATTCACCCCTCCACTTT . . TRBJ1-6 TRBV29-1
CARSHGNQGRNQPQHF TGTGCCAGAAGCCATGGCAATCAGGGTAGGAATCAGCCCCAGCATTTT . . TRBJ1-5 TRBV7-5
CASSVGASSANEQYF TGTGCCAGCAGCGTAGGGGCTAGCTCCGCCAACGAGCAGTACTTC few . TRBJ2-7 TRBV9
CASGPTGGRGYTF TGTGCTAGTGGGCCCACAGGGGGCCGAGGCTACACCTTC . TRBD1 TRBJ1-2 TRBV12-5
CASSIGRGLDEQYF TGTGCCAGTAGTATTGGCAGGGGGCTGGACGAGCAGTACTTC . TRBD1 TRBJ2-7 TRBV19